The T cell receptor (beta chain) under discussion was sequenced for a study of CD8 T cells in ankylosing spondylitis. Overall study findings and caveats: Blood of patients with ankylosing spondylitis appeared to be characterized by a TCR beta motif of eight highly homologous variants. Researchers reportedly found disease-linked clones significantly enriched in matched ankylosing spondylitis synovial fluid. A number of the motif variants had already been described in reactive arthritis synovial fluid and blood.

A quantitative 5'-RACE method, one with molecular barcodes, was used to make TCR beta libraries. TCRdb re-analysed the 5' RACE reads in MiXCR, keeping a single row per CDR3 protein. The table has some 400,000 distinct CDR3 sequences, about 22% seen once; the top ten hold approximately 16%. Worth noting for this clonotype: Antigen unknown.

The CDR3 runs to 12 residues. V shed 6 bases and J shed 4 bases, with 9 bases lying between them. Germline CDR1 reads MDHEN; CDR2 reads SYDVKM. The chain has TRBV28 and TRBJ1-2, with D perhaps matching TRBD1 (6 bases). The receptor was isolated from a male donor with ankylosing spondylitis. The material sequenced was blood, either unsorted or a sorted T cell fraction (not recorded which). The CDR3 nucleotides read TGTGCCAGCAGGGGGACACCCTATGGCTACACCTTC. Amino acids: CASRGTPYGYTF.